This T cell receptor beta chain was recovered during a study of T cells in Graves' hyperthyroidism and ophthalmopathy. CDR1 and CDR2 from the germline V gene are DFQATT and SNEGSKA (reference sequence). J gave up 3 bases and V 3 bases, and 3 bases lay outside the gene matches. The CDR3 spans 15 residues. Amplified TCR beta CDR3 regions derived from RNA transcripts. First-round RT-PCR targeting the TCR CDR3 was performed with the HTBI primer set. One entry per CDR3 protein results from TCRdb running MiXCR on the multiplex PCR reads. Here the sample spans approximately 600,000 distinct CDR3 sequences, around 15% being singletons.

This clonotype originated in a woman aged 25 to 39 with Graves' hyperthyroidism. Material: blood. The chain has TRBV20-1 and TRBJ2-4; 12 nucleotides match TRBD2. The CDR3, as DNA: TGCAGTGCTAGTCGACTAGCGGGAGACAAAAACATTCAGTACTTC. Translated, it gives CSASRLAGDKNIQYF.